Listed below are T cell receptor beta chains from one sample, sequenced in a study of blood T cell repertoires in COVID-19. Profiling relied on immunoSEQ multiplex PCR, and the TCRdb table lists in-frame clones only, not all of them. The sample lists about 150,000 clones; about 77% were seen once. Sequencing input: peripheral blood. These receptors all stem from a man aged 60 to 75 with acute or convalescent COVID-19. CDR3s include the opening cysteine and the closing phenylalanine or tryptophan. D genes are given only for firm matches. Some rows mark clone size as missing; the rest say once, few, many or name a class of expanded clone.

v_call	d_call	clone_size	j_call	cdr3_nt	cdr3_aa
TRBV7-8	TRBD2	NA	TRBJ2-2	TGTGCCAGCAGCCCCCGGGGGGGGGCTTACACCGGGGAGCTGTTTTTT	CASSPRGGAYTGELFF
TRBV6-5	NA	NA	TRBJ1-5	TGTGCCAGCAGTTACTGGCGGGGTCAGCCCCAGCATTTT	CASSYWRGQPQHF
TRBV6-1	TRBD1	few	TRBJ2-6	TGTGCCAGCAGTGACAGGGGGCGAGGTGGGGCCAACGTCCTGACTTTC	CASSDRGRGGANVLTF
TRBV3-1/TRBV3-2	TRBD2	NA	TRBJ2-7	TGTGCCAGCAGCCAACTAGCGGGCGAGCAGTACTTC	CASSQLAGEQYF
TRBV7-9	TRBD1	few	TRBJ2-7	TGTGCCAGCAGGACAGGGTCAAGCTCCTACGAGCAGTACTTC	CASRTGSSSYEQYF
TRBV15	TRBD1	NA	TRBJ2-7	TGTGCCACCAGCAGAGAGGGACAGAACTACGAGCAGTACTTC	CATSREGQNYEQYF
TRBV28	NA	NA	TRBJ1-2	TGTGCCAGCAGTTTAGGGGGGGCTCGGGGTGGCTACACCTTC	CASSLGGARGGYTF
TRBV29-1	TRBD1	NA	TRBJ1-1	TGCAGCGTTTTGAGACAGGGGACAAACACTGAAGCTTTCTTT	CSVLRQGTNTEAFF
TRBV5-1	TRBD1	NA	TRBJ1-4	TGCGCCAGCGGGAAGGGACAGGGCTTGGAAAAACTGTTTTTT	CASGKGQGLEKLFF
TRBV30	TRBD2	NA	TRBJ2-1	TGTGCCTGGAGATCCGGGACTAGCGGGGATGAGCAGTTCTTC	CAWRSGTSGDEQFF
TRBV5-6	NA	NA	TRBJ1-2	TGTGCCAGCAGCCGAACTCCTAACTATGGCTACACCTTC	CASSRTPNYGYTF
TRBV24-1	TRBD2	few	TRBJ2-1	TGTGCCACCAGTGACCCGTCTAGCGGGCACTACAATGAGCAGTTCTTC	CATSDPSSGHYNEQFF
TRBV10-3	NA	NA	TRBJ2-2	TGTGCCAACAGTTGGGGGCTAGCGGAGAACACCGGGGAGCTGTTTTTT	CANSWGLAENTGELFF
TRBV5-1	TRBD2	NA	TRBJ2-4	TGCGCCAGCAGCCCTGGGACTAGCGTTGCCAAAAACATTCAGTACTTC	CASSPGTSVAKNIQYF
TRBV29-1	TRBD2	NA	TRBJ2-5	TGCAGCGTTGAGGGGGCCGGGACGGGAGGGGAAGAGACCCAGTACTTC	CSVEGAGTGGEETQYF
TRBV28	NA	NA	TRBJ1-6	TGTGCCAGCAGTCCATACAGGCTTAGCTCCTATAATTCACCCCTCCACTTT	CASSPYRLSSYNSPLHF
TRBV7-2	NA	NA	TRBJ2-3	TGTGCCAGCAGCTATTACACAGATACGCAGTATTTT	CASSYYTDTQYF
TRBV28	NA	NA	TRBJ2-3	TGTGCCAGCAGTCCCCCCCTAGCGACAGCCGGGAATACGCAGTATTTT	CASSPPLATAGNTQYF
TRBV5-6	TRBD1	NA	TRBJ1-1	TGTGCCAGCAGCTTAAATCCGGGACAGGGATTGAACACTGAAGCTTTCTTT	CASSLNPGQGLNTEAFF
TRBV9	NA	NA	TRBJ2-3	TGTGCCAGCAGCGTAGAGGCGGGCCAGACAGATACGCAGTATTTT	CASSVEAGQTDTQYF
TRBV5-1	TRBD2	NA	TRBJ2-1	TGCGCCACCCGTAGCGGGAGCTCCTACAATGAGCAGTTCTTC	CATRSGSSYNEQFF
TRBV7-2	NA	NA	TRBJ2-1	TGTGCCAGCAGCCCGTACGCGGCCTCCTACAATGAGCAGTTCTTC	CASSPYAASYNEQFF
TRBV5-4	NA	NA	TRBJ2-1	TGTGCCAGCAGCCCCCCCCTCCCCAATGAGCAGTTCTTC	CASSPPLPNEQFF
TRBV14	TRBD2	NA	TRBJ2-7	TGTGCCAGCAGGCTAGCGGGAGATTACTCCTACGAGCAGTACTTC	CASRLAGDYSYEQYF
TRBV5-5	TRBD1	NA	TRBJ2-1	TGTGCCAGCAGTTTAGACAGGGGAAGTAATGAGCAGTTCTTC	CASSLDRGSNEQFF
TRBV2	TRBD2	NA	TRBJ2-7	TGTGCCAGCAGTGAAAGGACTAGCGGGATAGGCGAGCAGTACTTC	CASSERTSGIGEQYF
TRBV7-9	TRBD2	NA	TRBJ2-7	TGTGCCAGCAGCCCAACCCCGGGGACTAGCGGGCGGTACGAGCAGTACTTC	CASSPTPGTSGRYEQYF
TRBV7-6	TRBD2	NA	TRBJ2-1	TGTGCCAGCAGCTACCCTAGCGGGAGGGCCTCCTACAATGAGCAGTTCTTC	CASSYPSGRASYNEQFF
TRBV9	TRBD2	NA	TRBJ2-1	TGTGCCAGCAGCGTAGTCCCCCCCGGGACTAGCGGTTACAATGAGCAGTTCTTC	CASSVVPPGTSGYNEQFF
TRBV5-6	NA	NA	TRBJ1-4	TGTGCCAGCAGCTTGGCTGGAGGTGCTAATGAAAAACTGTTTTTT	CASSLAGGANEKLFF
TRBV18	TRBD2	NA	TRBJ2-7	TGTGCCAGCTCACCAGGTAGCGGGAGTACTTACGAGCAGTACTTC	CASSPGSGSTYEQYF
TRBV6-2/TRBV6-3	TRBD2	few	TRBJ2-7	TGTGCCAGCAGTTCCACGAACGGGAGGGCCTACGAGCAGTACTTC	CASSSTNGRAYEQYF
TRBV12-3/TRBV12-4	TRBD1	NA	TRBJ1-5	TGTGCCAGCAGTACAGGGGATCAGCCCCAGCATTTT	CASSTGDQPQHF
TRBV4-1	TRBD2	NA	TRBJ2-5	TGCGCCAGCAGCCGGGGGGGAGGGCGGTCCCAAGAGACCCAGTACTTC	CASSRGGGRSQETQYF
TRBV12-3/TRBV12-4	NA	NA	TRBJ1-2	TGTGCCAGCAGTTTAACCCCGGACTATGGCTACACCTTC	CASSLTPDYGYTF
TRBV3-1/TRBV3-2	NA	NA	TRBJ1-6	TGTGCCAGCAGCCAAGGGCGTGGGGGAGGGGGACTAAGGAGCTCCTATAATTCACCCCTCCACTTT	CASSQGRGGGGLRSSYNSPLHF
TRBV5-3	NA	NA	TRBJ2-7	TGTGCCAGAAGCCTAGCTGCCTCCTACGAGCAGTACTTC	CARSLAASYEQYF
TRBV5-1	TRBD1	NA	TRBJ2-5	TGCGCCAGCAGCTTATACGGGACAGTCCAAGAGACCCAGTACTTC	CASSLYGTVQETQYF
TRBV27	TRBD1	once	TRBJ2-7	TGTGCCAGCAGTCCCGAGACAGGGGGTTACGAGCAGTACTTC	CASSPETGGYEQYF
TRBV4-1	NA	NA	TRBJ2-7	TGCGCCAGCAGCCAAGATGTAGCGCGGGATTACGAGCAGTACTTC	CASSQDVARDYEQYF
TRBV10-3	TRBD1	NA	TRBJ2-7	TGTGCCATCAGCTCCCCGGGAACAGGGGGTCCCCACGAGCAGTACTTC	CAISSPGTGGPHEQYF
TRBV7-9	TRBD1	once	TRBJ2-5	TGTGCCAGCAGCCCTGGGCAGGGGGAACGAGAGACCCAGTACTTC	CASSPGQGERETQYF
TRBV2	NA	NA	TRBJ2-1	TGTGCCAGCAGTTTGCTCAGCGCCCACGATGAGCAGTTCTTC	CASSLLSAHDEQFF
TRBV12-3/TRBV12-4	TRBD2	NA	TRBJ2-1	TGTGCCAGCAGAGGGACTACCGCGCAGCAGTTCTTC	CASRGTTAQQFF
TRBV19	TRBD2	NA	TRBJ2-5	TGTGCCAGTATGTCTACCCGCGGGGGGGGAGAGACCCAGTACTTC	CASMSTRGGGETQYF
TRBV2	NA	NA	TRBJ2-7	TGTGCCAGCAGTGAATACGGGAGAGGTGAGCAGTACTTC	CASSEYGRGEQYF
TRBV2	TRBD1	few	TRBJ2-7	TGTGCCAGCAGTGCCGGGACAGGGTCCTACGAGCAGTACTTC	CASSAGTGSYEQYF
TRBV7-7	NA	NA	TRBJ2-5	TGTGCTAGCAGCTTACAAGGACAGCCCGCGGAGACCCAGTACTTC	CASSLQGQPAETQYF
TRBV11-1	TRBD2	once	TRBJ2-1	TGTGCCAGCAGCCGTCTAGCGGGCTCCTACAATGAGCAGTTCTTC	CASSRLAGSYNEQFF